This TCR beta chain comes out of a study of cytomegalovirus exposure and HLA in healthy donors. General study points: In a later analysis, most CMV-associated TCR beta chains appeared HLA-restricted. Across all donors, roughly uniform sequencing depth was an assumption of the presence/absence analyses. Later analysis identified several of the most significant clusters that appeared linked to common viral pathogens. Reports described diagnosis of cytomegalovirus status by the classifier as highly specific and sensitive.

Researchers ran the PCR with 60 Vbeta and 13 Jbeta primers. Sequencing used immunoSEQ multiplex PCR; TCRdb keeps in-frame clones, though not all of them. The sample lists more than 95,000 clones, approximately 75% occurring once. This clone was observed a few times. Its target is unknown. This CDR3 is 15 amino acids long. The V and J ends lost 2 bases and 7 bases, in that order; junction bases with no gene match: 7. Germline lookup yields CDR1 SGHAT and CDR2 FQDESV (reference sequence). The receptor comes from a woman between 65 and 79 years old in good health and CMV-seropositive. Sequenced sample: PBMCs. The chain couples TRBV11-1 to TRBJ2-1; 8 positions agree with TRBD2. CDR3 DNA sequence: TGTGCCAGCAGCTTAACGGGACTAGGTTCGAATGAGCAGTTCTTC. The encoded protein is CASSLTGLGSNEQFF.